These T cell receptor beta chains were read from a single sample in a study of OX40 agonist ivuxolimab in advanced cancers. Only in-frame clones appear in the TCRdb table, and some are missing; sequencing was by immunoSEQ multiplex PCR. The sample lists 40,000 or so clones, about 84% occurring once. Sequenced material: CD4+ or CD8+ T cells sorted from blood, taken in a trial of the OX40 agonist ivuxolimab. The receptors come from an adult with an advanced solid tumor such as melanoma, head and neck, liver or kidney cancer. The CDR3 runs from the conserved cysteine through the conserved F or W. Fields, in order: J gene, CDR3 length, V gene, D gene, clone size, CDR3 protein, CDR3 DNA. The D gene is left open where the match is weak. Some rows have no size entry. The others give once, few or many, or a class for an expanded clone.

>TRBJ2-5|13|TRBV7-9|TRBD2|-
CASSFGGQETQYF
TGTGCCAGCAGCTTCGGGGGGCAAGAGACCCAGTACTTC
>TRBJ2-7|11|TRBV6-6|-|-
CASQDSYEQYF
TGTGCCAGCCAGGACAGCTACGAGCAGTACTTC
>TRBJ2-3|14|TRBV15|-|once
CATSARDPTDTQYF
TGTGCCACCAGCGCGCGGGATCCCACAGATACGCAGTATTTT
>TRBJ2-2|13|TRBV5-5|-|-
CASSLRGPGELFF
TGTGCCAGCAGCTTGCGGGGGCCCGGGGAGCTGTTTTTT
>TRBJ1-4|14|TRBV19|TRBD1|-
CASSTGQDGEKLFF
TGTGCCAGTAGTACGGGACAGGACGGTGAAAAACTGTTTTTT
>TRBJ1-2|13|TRBV14|-|once
CASSQDAGHGYTF
TGTGCCAGCAGCCAAGATGCGGGGCATGGCTACACCTTC
>TRBJ1-5|17|TRBV6-4|-|-
CASSDSSGASENQPQHF
TGTGCCAGCAGTGACTCTTCTGGTGCGTCAGAGAATCAGCCCCAGCATTTT
>TRBJ1-5|17|TRBV15|TRBD1|-
CATSREWAGQANQPQHF
TGTGCCACCAGCAGAGAGTGGGCGGGACAGGCCAATCAGCCCCAGCATTTT
>TRBJ1-6|15|TRBV7-9|-|-
CASSLGTSTDSPLHF
TGTGCCAGCAGCCTCGGGACCTCGACAGATTCACCCCTCCACTTT
>TRBJ1-5|16|TRBV19|TRBD1|few
CASSPDRGRANQPQHF
TGTGCCAGTAGCCCTGACAGGGGACGAGCCAATCAGCCCCAGCATTTT
>TRBJ1-2|15|TRBV2|-|-
CASRLVAGEGYGYTF
TGTGCCAGCCGCCTCGTAGCAGGGGAGGGCTATGGCTACACCTTC
>TRBJ2-3|14|TRBV19|-|few
CASSISDSTDTQYF
TGTGCCAGTAGTATTTCCGACTCCACAGATACGCAGTATTTT
>TRBJ1-5|18|TRBV28|-|-
CASSLVSALKAPIQPQHF
TGTGCCAGCAGTTTAGTTTCGGCGCTAAAGGCCCCTATTCAGCCCCAGCATTTT
>TRBJ2-2|15|TRBV19|TRBD2|-
CASSILAGATGELFF
TGTGCCAGTAGTATTTTAGCGGGGGCCACCGGGGAGCTGTTTTTT
>TRBJ2-5|15|TRBV19|-|-
CAQSGGANFQETQYF
TGTGCCCAGTCGGGCGGGGCTAATTTCCAAGAGACCCAGTACTTC
>TRBJ2-7|15|TRBV27|TRBD2|once
CASSLAGPASYEQYF
TGTGCCAGCAGTCTAGCGGGGCCCGCCAGCTACGAGCAGTACTTC
>TRBJ2-7|14|TRBV2|-|-
CASNPGRSSYEQYF
TGTGCCAGCAATCCAGGCCGGAGCTCCTACGAGCAGTACTTC
>TRBJ1-3|14|TRBV28|-|-
CASSGTGRGNTIYF
TGTGCCAGCAGTGGAACAGGGAGGGGAAACACCATATATTTT
>TRBJ2-7|12|TRBV27|TRBD2|few
CASMSGGREQYF
TGTGCCAGCATGAGCGGGGGGAGGGAGCAGTACTTC
>TRBJ2-1|18|TRBV18|TRBD2|-
CASSPPGLAGGSYNEQFF
TGTGCCAGCTCACCACCGGGACTAGCGGGGGGTTCCTACAATGAGCAGTTCTTC
>TRBJ1-5|13|TRBV29-1|-|-
CSVSRGKGQPQHF
TGCAGCGTTAGCAGGGGAAAAGGTCAGCCCCAGCATTTT
>TRBJ1-2|15|TRBV5-1|-|-
CASSLGRGVGYGYTF
TGCGCCAGCAGCTTGGGCCGGGGGGTCGGGTATGGCTACACCTTC
>TRBJ1-3|16|TRBV5-1|-|few
CASSLAGGFYGNTIYF
TGCGCCAGCAGCTTGGCGGGGGGATTCTATGGAAACACCATATATTTT
>TRBJ1-1|14|TRBV7-2|-|-
CASTPLGANTEAFF
TGTGCCAGCACCCCGTTGGGGGCGAACACTGAAGCTTTCTTT
>TRBJ1-5|15|TRBV5-5|-|-
CASSPGTISNQPQHF
TGTGCCAGCAGCCCGGGGACCATTAGCAATCAGCCCCAGCATTTT
>TRBJ1-4|14|TRBV28|TRBD1|-
CASSAGGQDEKLFF
TGTGCCAGCAGTGCAGGGGGGCAGGACGAAAAACTGTTTTTT
>TRBJ2-5|14|TRBV25-1|TRBD1|-
CASSDGQGEREQYF
TGTGCCAGCAGTGATGGCCAGGGGGAAAGGGAGCAGTACTTC
>TRBJ2-5|12|TRBV5-5|-|once
CASSPKQETQYF
TGTGCCAGCAGCCCCAAACAAGAGACCCAGTACTTC
>TRBJ2-5|15|TRBV6-1|TRBD2|-
CASNKLAGYQETQYF
TGTGCCAGCAACAAACTAGCGGGGTATCAAGAGACCCAGTACTTC
>TRBJ2-3|14|TRBV7-3|-|-
CASSLDRASDTQYF
TGTGCCAGCAGCTTAGATAGGGCCTCAGATACGCAGTATTTT
>TRBJ1-6|17|TRBV18|TRBD1|few
CASSPADTGANNSPLHF
TGTGCCAGCTCACCAGCGGACACAGGGGCCAATAATTCACCCCTCCACTTT
>TRBJ2-7|15|TRBV5-1|TRBD2|-
CASSPLAGAFYEQYF
TGCGCCAGCAGTCCTCTAGCGGGGGCATTCTACGAGCAGTACTTC
>TRBJ1-1|16|TRBV28|TRBD1|-
CASSLIQDRVNTEAFF
TGTGCCAGCAGTCTTATTCAGGACAGGGTAAACACTGAAGCTTTCTTT
>TRBJ1-6|12|TRBV7-9|-|-
CASSLGNSPLHF
TGTGCCAGCAGCTTGGGTAATTCACCCCTCCACTTT
>TRBJ1-4|16|TRBV28|-|-
CASSGGMGSTNEKLFF
TGTGCCAGCAGCGGGGGGATGGGTTCAACTAATGAAAAACTGTTTTTT
>TRBJ2-5|14|TRBV15|-|-
CATSRAGKQETQYF
TGTGCCACCAGCAGAGCGGGGAAACAAGAGACCCAGTACTTC
>TRBJ1-1|12|TRBV28|-|-
CASSFAVTEAFF
TGTGCCAGCAGTTTTGCCGTCACTGAAGCTTTCTTT
>TRBJ2-7|12|TRBV30|-|-
CAWSPVTYEQYF
TGTGCCTGGTCCCCGGTCACCTACGAGCAGTACTTC
>TRBJ1-1|16|TRBV28|-|-
CASSMTGRRGYTEAFF
TGTGCCAGCAGTATGACAGGCCGGAGGGGGTACACTGAAGCTTTCTTT
>TRBJ2-7|12|TRBV6-1|-|once
CASESGGYEQYF
TGTGCCAGCGAGTCCGGGGGCTACGAGCAGTACTTC
>TRBJ1-1|15|TRBV25-1|TRBD1|-
CASSVFGDSNSEAFF
TGTGCCAGCAGTGTATTCGGGGACAGCAACTCTGAAGCTTTCTTT
>TRBJ2-7|13|TRBV7-2|-|few
CASSSQRNYEQYF
TGTGCCAGCAGCTCCCAGCGGAACTACGAGCAGTACTTC
>TRBJ2-4|15|TRBV7-2|-|-
CASSFNGMGQNIQYF
TGTGCCAGCAGCTTCAACGGGATGGGGCAAAACATTCAGTACTTC
>TRBJ2-4|15|TRBV6-6|-|-
CASSPEGGEGNIQYF
TGTGCCAGCAGTCCCGAAGGCGGAGAAGGAAACATTCAGTACTTC
>TRBJ1-2|13|TRBV7-2|TRBD1|-
CASSPTTGFGYTF
TGTGCCAGCAGCCCTACGACAGGGTTTGGCTACACCTTC
>TRBJ2-7|13|TRBV6-5|-|-
CASRHGRGNEQYF
TGTGCCAGCAGGCATGGGAGGGGGAACGAGCAGTACTTC
>TRBJ1-2|13|TRBV2|-|-
CASSRGGFYGYTF
TGTGCCAGCAGCCGCGGGGGCTTCTATGGCTACACCTTC
>TRBJ2-3|12|TRBV2|TRBD1|-
CASSLQGGTQYF
TGTGCCAGCAGTTTACAGGGGGGTACGCAGTATTTT
>TRBJ2-7|15|TRBV30|-|-
CAWSGLGGFPLEQYF
TGTGCCTGGAGCGGTCTAGGGGGGTTCCCCCTCGAGCAGTACTTC
>TRBJ2-1|15|TRBV19|-|-
CASSRQRDSHNEQFF
TGTGCCAGTAGTAGACAACGGGACTCGCACAATGAGCAGTTCTTC
>TRBJ2-5|14|TRBV19|-|-
CASSTRSGTKEQYF
TGTGCCAGTAGTACTAGATCCGGGACGAAAGAGCAGTACTTC